This T cell receptor beta chain derives from a study of cytomegalovirus exposure and HLA in healthy donors. This CDR3 is built from 16 residues. Trimming took off 2 bases at V and 0 bases at J, with 11 bases between the two ends. Per germline, CDR1 SGHAT and CDR2 FQNNGV. Primers included in the PCR were 60 Vbeta and 13 Jbeta primers. Assay used: immunoSEQ multiplex PCR; TCRdb lists only in-frame clones, some missing. The sample lists around 52,000 clones; roughly 83% were seen once. Material: PBMCs. The chain couples TRBV11-2 to TRBJ1-3, with D possibly being TRBD1 (5 bases). This clonotype was sampled from a man aged 40-55 years in good health and CMV-seronegative. CDR3: CASSLTGPYSGNTIYF. In DNA, the CDR3 is TGTGCCAGCAGCTTAACAGGCCCTTACTCTGGAAACACCATATATTTT. The full variable domain, in which reference TRBV11-2 and TRBJ1-3 provide the parts outside the CDR3, is EAGVAQSPRYKIIEKRQSVAFWCNPISGHATLYWYQQILGQGPKLLIQFQNNGVVDDSQLPKDRFSAERLKGVDSTLKIQPAKLEDSAVYLCASSLTGPYSGNTIYFGEGSWLTVV.